This TCR beta chain emerged from a study of T cells in Graves' hyperthyroidism and ophthalmopathy. Overall study: Once the initial diagnosis was made, peripheral blood was obtained before any treatment. General study findings and limits: Expanded thyroid clonotypes (above 0.001) were mostly also found in blood.

Uncontrolled infection, other autoimmune disease, pregnancy or lactation disqualified patients from enrolment. Extraction of PBMCs used roughly 9.3 ml of fresh peripheral blood. As for this clonotype: Its antigen is unknown.

With V trimmed by 0 bases and J by 5 bases, 13 bases remained unmatched. Germline V gives CDR1 LGHNA, CDR2 YSLEER. The CDR3 length is 18 residues. The investigators amplified TCR beta CDR3 regions from RNA transcripts. A set of HTBI primers served as the primers for a first-round RT-PCR of the TCR CDR3. A single record per CDR3 protein comes from TCRdb applying MiXCR to the multiplex PCR reads. The sample has fewer than 900,000 distinct CDR3 sequences, roughly 15% seen once. The receptor was derived from a man aged 18 to 29 with Graves' hyperthyroidism. This chain joins TRBV4-3 and TRBJ2-5, with 9 nucleotides matching TRBD2. The source material was blood. The DNA for the CDR3 is TGCGCCAGCAGCCAAGATATCAGTGGCGGGAGGGCCTATGAGACCCAGTACTTC. It encodes CASSQDISGGRAYETQYF.